The sample holds a few counts of the clone carrying this T cell receptor beta chain. Antigen: not known. This sample was taken from a study of early T cells in non-severe SARS-CoV-2 infection. On the study more broadly: Chains from this unsorted whole-blood bulk RNA could not be paired.

Study results and limitations: Private and CD4 specificities were missed by VDJdb matching, which favored anti-spike CD8 responses.

Each cDNA molecule carried a unique molecular identifier. TCRdb reanalysed the 5' RACE reads using MiXCR and keeps one entry per CDR3 protein. The profile shows about 44,000 distinct CDR3 sequences, around a quarter of them singletons. This CDR3 has 15 residues. CDR1 and CDR2 from the germline V gene are SGHVS and FNYEAQ. With 4 bases clipped from V and 7 bases from J, the junction kept 7 bases outside the gene matches. The chain employs TRBV7-6 and TRBJ2-1; 10 nucleotides match TRBD2. The sample in question was whole blood, obtained at baseline. This TCR was sampled from an adult who was a healthcare worker with PCR-confirmed SARS-CoV-2 infection or an uninfected control (not recorded which). CDR3 residues: CASSSPSGGANEQFF. The CDR3 nucleotides read TGTGCCAGCAGCTCCCCCAGCGGGGGGGCGAATGAGCAGTTCTTC. The variable domain in full, with the rest retrieved from reference TRBV7-6 and TRBJ2-1, is GAGVSQSPRYKVTKRGQDVALRCDPISGHVSLYWYRQALGQGPEFLTYFNYEAQQDKSGLPNDRFSAERPEGSISTLTIQRTEQRDSAMYRCASSSPSGGANEQFFGPGTRLTVL.